The text below deals with one TCR beta chain. The antigen remains unidentified. This entry is derived from a study of monozygotic twins with inflammatory bowel disease. General study points: Possibly because of limited power, concordant and discordant twins showed no difference in repertoire similarity.

Looked up from germline, CDR1 is SGHRS and CDR2 is YFSETQ. The CDR3 is 16 residues long. TCRdb reprocessed the 5' RACE reads, keeping one entry per CDR3 protein, no DNA. The listing records around 370,000 distinct CDR3 sequences. Sample: blood. The V and J genes are TRBV5-1 and TRBJ2-3; TCRdb selects TRBD2, and the lack of DNA leaves this call unchecked. The clonotype was recovered from a human donor with ulcerative colitis or Crohn's disease, or a healthy co-twin of an affected twin (not recorded which). The CDR3 sequence: CASSPPGTSVTDTQYF. Complete variable domain (other parts from reference TRBV5-1 and TRBJ2-3): KAGVTQTPRYLIKTRGQQVTLSCSPISGHRSVSWYQQTPGQGLQFLFEYFSETQRNKGNFPGRFSGRQFSNSRSEMNVSTLELGDSALYLCASSPPGTSVTDTQYFGPGTRLTVL.